This T cell receptor (beta chain) was identified during a study of cytomegalovirus exposure and HLA in healthy donors. Primers included in the PCR were 60 Vbeta and 13 Jbeta primers. Sequencing was performed with immunoSEQ multiplex PCR; in TCRdb, only in-frame clones are kept and a portion is missing. The table records roughly 250,000 clones, more than 55% of them present only once. J gave up 7 bases and V 3 bases, and 8 bases lay outside the gene matches. There are 15 residues in the CDR3. Germline values: CDR1 LGHNA, CDR2 YNFKEQ. The sample was PBMCs. The sequence was collected from a female donor in good health and CMV-seronegative. The chain joins TRBV4-2 to TRBJ2-1; the match to TRBD1 covers 8 bases. The CDR3 DNA follows: TGTGCCAGCAGCCACGCATTCCAGGGGGCGAATGAGCAGTTCTTC. Protein: CASSHAFQGANEQFF.